The source of this T cell receptor (beta chain) is a study of cytomegalovirus exposure and HLA in healthy donors. Study-level information: A previous analysis identified approximately 120 million unique TCR beta sequences derived from around 200 million T cells.

PCR primers comprised 60 Vbeta and 13 Jbeta primers. Measured with immunoSEQ multiplex PCR; TCRdb has only the in-frame clones, and not every one. The table includes a few hundred thousand clones, roughly 80% detected once. Comments on this clone: Its antigen is unknown.

The germline V gene encodes CDR1 MNHNS and CDR2 SASEGT. The CDR3 is 13 residues long. Trimming took 3 bases from V and 5 from J, leaving 10 bases between them. Regarding the study as a whole: Later analysis showed most CMV-associated TCR beta chains appearing HLA-restricted. Reports showed the classifier diagnosing cytomegalovirus status with high specificity and sensitivity. Later analysis identified about 17,000 TCR beta sequences associated with HLA alleles, using a false discovery rate threshold of 0.05.

The chain couples TRBV6-1 to TRBJ2-5; D uncertain. The receptor was isolated from a girl aged 2-10 years in good health and CMV-seronegative. Sequencing input: PBMCs. The CDR3 bases are TGTGCCAGCAGTGACCTGCGAGCGGAGACCCAGTACTTC. Translating it yields CASSDLRAETQYF.